This entry concerns a single TCR beta chain. This CDR3 contains 14 residues. Germline V gives CDR1 SGHNT, CDR2 YYREEE (reference sequence). V lost 0 bases, J lost 1 base, and 1 base stayed unmatched. This sample is drawn from a study of OX40 agonist ivuxolimab in advanced cancers. Sequenced by immunoSEQ multiplex PCR; TCRdb stores in-frame clones only, minus some. The sample yields 35,000 to 45,000 clones, approximately 80% seen once. This specimen was CD4+ or CD8+ T cells sorted from blood, taken in a trial of the OX40 agonist ivuxolimab. This clonotype was sampled from an adult with an advanced solid tumor such as melanoma, head and neck, liver or kidney cancer. The rearrangement joins TRBV5-4 to TRBJ2-7, with 7 bases matching TRBD2. The CDR3 nucleotides are TGTGCCAGCAGCTTGGGGGGGGGATCCTACGAGCAGTACTTC. Its protein product is CASSLGGGSYEQYF. Looking up the rest from reference TRBV5-4 and TRBJ2-7 gives the full variable domain: ETGVTQSPTHLIKTRGQQVTLRCSSQSGHNTVSWYQQALGQGPQFIFQYYREEENGRGNFPPRFSGLQFPNYSSELNVNALELDDSALYLCASSLGGGSYEQYFGPGTRLTVT.